The clone carrying this T cell receptor beta chain ranks as medium-sized. Its target is unknown. The data stem from a study of lung T cells in sarcoidosis with Löfgren's syndrome. Study information: Bronchoalveolar lavage fluid in sarcoidosis accumulates CD4+ T cells. Whole-study findings and limits: These T cells were suggested, not shown, to recognize a putative antigen. Versus controls, Löfgren's syndrome patients reportedly showed TRAV12-1 and TRBV2 as most expanded.

TCRdb re-called the reads through MiXCR, storing one row per CDR3 protein. The sample includes some 19,000 distinct CDR3 sequences, approximately 22% of them seen just once. V gave up 2 bases and J gave up 5 bases; unmatched junction bases: 4. CDR3 length: 15 residues. Per the germline V gene, CDR1 is MNHEY and CDR2 is SMNVEV (reference sequence). Sequencing was performed on CD4+ T cells from bronchoalveolar lavage. The chain combines TRBV27 with TRBJ1-5, with 9 bases fitting TRBD1. The receptor was derived from a human donor with sarcoidosis (Löfgren's syndrome or another form), or a control subject (not recorded which). The CDR3 DNA follows: TGTGCCAGCAGTTTAATCGGGACAGGGTATCAGCCCCAGCATTTT. As protein: CASSLIGTGYQPQHF.